A selection of T cell receptor beta chains follows, all from one sample in a study of beta chain features in type 1 diabetes. Clones were read by immunoSEQ multiplex PCR, and TCRdb kept only the in-frame ones, dropping some. The sample consists of about 190,000 clones, 7.8% of them appearing once. The specimen sequenced was central memory CD4+ T cells from blood. Source of these receptors: a middle-aged woman with type 1 diabetes. Each CDR3 is given with its conserved first and last residue. Fields, in order: V gene, clone size, CDR3 length, D gene, J gene, CDR3 protein, CDR3 DNA. The D gene is left open where the match is weak. A clone size is listed for some rows: how often the clone was seen (once, few, many), or a class if it is expanded.

TRBV7-2	.	14	.	TRBJ2-7	CASQTGSLASEQYF	TGTGCCAGCCAGACGGGTTCCCTTGCGAGCGAGCAGTACTTC
TRBV18	few	16	TRBD1	TRBJ2-1	CASSPAGTGSPNEQFF	TGTGCCAGCTCACCAGCCGGGACAGGGAGTCCCAATGAGCAGTTCTTC
TRBV5-6	.	16	TRBD2	TRBJ2-1	CASSFLTSGAFNEQFF	TGTGCCAGCAGCTTCCTGACTAGCGGAGCTTTTAATGAGCAGTTCTTC
TRBV4-3	few	14	TRBD1	TRBJ1-6	CASSRGQGGSPLHF	TGCGCCAGCAGCCGGGGACAGGGGGGTTCACCCCTCCACTTT
TRBV5-8	.	15	.	TRBJ2-1	CASSLAGTGKNEQFF	TGTGCCAGCAGCTTGGCCGGGACTGGGAAAAATGAGCAGTTCTTC
TRBV4-2	few	17	.	TRBJ2-2	CASSSSGREAVTGELFF	TGTGCCAGCAGCTCCTCCGGCAGGGAGGCGGTAACCGGGGAGCTGTTTTTT
TRBV28	few	14	.	TRBJ2-3	CASRESNQIQGQYF	TGTGCCAGCAGAGAGTCCAATCAGATTCAGGGGCAGTATTTT
TRBV21-1	.	11	.	TRBJ1-4	CASSPVGGLSF	TGTGCCAGCAGCCCAGTGGGAGGACTGAGTTTT
TRBV30	.	14	TRBD1	TRBJ2-2	CAWRTGGSTGELFF	TGTGCCTGGAGGACAGGGGGTAGTACCGGGGAGCTGTTTTTT
TRBV29-1	.	11	.	TRBJ1-2	CSVVGARGYTF	TGCAGCGTTGTGGGGGCGCGGGGCTACACCTTC
TRBV6-1	.	15	TRBD1	TRBJ2-3	CASSETGTGPDTQYF	TGTGCCAGCAGCGAGACCGGGACAGGGCCAGATACGCAGTATTTT
TRBV7-8	.	15	TRBD1	TRBJ2-2	CASSLGGGYTGELFF	TGTGCCAGCAGCTTAGGAGGGGGCTACACCGGGGAGCTGTTTTTT
TRBV5-6	few	14	.	TRBJ2-5	CASSWKGGEETQYF	TGTGCCAGCAGCTGGAAAGGGGGGGAAGAGACCCAGTACTTC
TRBV30	.	13	.	TRBJ2-7	CAWTRRPLYEQYF	TGTGCCTGGACCCGGCGGCCCCTATACGAGCAGTACTTC
TRBV15	.	15	TRBD2	TRBJ2-7	CATSRERWAGGEQYF	TGTGCCACCAGCAGAGAACGGTGGGCGGGAGGCGAGCAGTACTTC
TRBV18	.	15	TRBD1	TRBJ2-2	CASSLRDRNTGELFF	TGTGCCAGCTCCCTCCGGGACAGGAACACCGGGGAGCTGTTTTTT
TRBV5-6	.	15	.	TRBJ1-4	CASSGWGATNEKLFF	TGTGCCAGCAGCGGATGGGGGGCAACTAATGAAAAACTGTTTTTT
TRBV18	few	15	.	TRBJ1-3	CASSRNQGSGNTIYF	TGTGCCAGCTCACGTAACCAGGGGTCTGGAAACACCATATATTTT
TRBV7-2	few	16	TRBD1	TRBJ2-1	CASSLKGQGGINEQFF	TGTGCCAGCAGCCTGAAGGGACAGGGGGGAATCAATGAGCAGTTCTTC
TRBV28	.	15	TRBD1	TRBJ1-1	CASSSQGAPRTEAFF	TGTGCCAGCAGCTCCCAGGGGGCGCCGAGGACTGAAGCTTTCTTT
TRBV9	.	12	.	TRBJ1-2	CASGSGNYGYTF	TGTGCCAGCGGCTCCGGGAACTATGGCTACACCTTC
TRBV4-1	few	15	TRBD1	TRBJ2-7	CASSQGDRGVYEQYF	TGCGCCAGCAGCCAAGGGGACAGGGGAGTCTACGAGCAGTACTTC
TRBV27	few	14	TRBD1	TRBJ1-5	CASSKQGTGQPQHF	TGTGCCAGCAGTAAACAGGGGACAGGGCAGCCCCAGCATTTT
TRBV6-5	.	14	TRBD1	TRBJ1-5	CASRTGIGNQPQHF	TGTGCCAGCAGGACAGGGATCGGCAATCAGCCCCAGCATTTT
TRBV7-9	.	15	TRBD1	TRBJ1-4	CASGFNRGTNEKLFF	TGTGCCAGCGGATTTAACAGGGGAACTAATGAAAAACTGTTTTTT
TRBV7-8	.	12	.	TRBJ2-1	CASSEVFNEQFF	TGTGCCAGCAGCGAGGTCTTCAATGAGCAGTTCTTC
TRBV11-2	few	15	.	TRBJ1-6	CASSLIGQTNSPLHF	TGTGCCAGCAGCTTAATTGGGCAAACTAATTCACCCCTCCACTTT
TRBV4-3	.	16	TRBD1	TRBJ2-3	CASSHAQGVGTDTQYF	TGCGCCAGCAGCCATGCGCAGGGGGTCGGTACAGATACGCAGTATTTT
TRBV25-1	.	13	TRBD1	TRBJ2-7	CASRDRGLYEQYF	TGTGCCAGCAGGGACAGGGGGCTCTACGAGCAGTACTTC
TRBV7-2	few	15	.	TRBJ2-1	CASSPRESGYNEQFF	TGTGCCAGCAGCCCGAGGGAGTCGGGTTACAATGAGCAGTTCTTC
TRBV7-9	.	14	TRBD1	TRBJ2-7	CASSLGTVSYEQYF	TGTGCCAGCAGCCTAGGGACAGTCTCCTACGAGCAGTACTTC
TRBV29-1	.	17	TRBD2	TRBJ2-1	CSVAGLAGLGSYNEQFF	TGCAGCGTGGCGGGACTAGCGGGATTGGGGTCCTACAATGAGCAGTTCTTC
TRBV6-5	.	15	TRBD2	TRBJ2-3	CASSPLLTGRDTQYF	TGTGCCAGCAGTCCCCTTCTGACCGGGAGGGATACGCAGTATTTT
TRBV7-2	few	15	.	TRBJ2-1	CASSLGLILFNEQFF	TGTGCCAGCAGCCTGGGACTCATTTTGTTCAATGAGCAGTTCTTC
TRBV25-1	few	16	TRBD2	TRBJ2-5	CASSEVLLAGMETQYF	TGTGCCAGCAGTGAAGTATTATTAGCGGGGATGGAGACCCAGTACTTC
TRBV11-2	.	11	.	TRBJ2-5	CASIGVETQYF	TGTGCCAGCATAGGGGTGGAGACCCAGTACTTC
TRBV4-1	.	15	TRBD1	TRBJ1-4	CASSHPDRRGEKLFF	TGCGCCAGCAGCCACCCGGACAGGAGGGGTGAAAAACTGTTTTTT
TRBV7-9	.	15	.	TRBJ2-1	CASSFSQWRDNEQFF	TGTGCCAGCAGCTTCTCCCAGTGGAGAGACAATGAGCAGTTCTTC
TRBV9	few	12	.	TRBJ2-5	CASGPPGETQYF	TGTGCCAGCGGTCCCCCGGGGGAGACCCAGTACTTC
TRBV28	few	12	.	TRBJ2-7	CASSPPALQQYF	TGTGCCAGCAGTCCCCCTGCGTTGCAGCAGTACTTC
TRBV7-8	.	13	.	TRBJ2-5	CASSMGLQETQYF	TGTGCCAGCAGCATGGGACTCCAAGAGACCCAGTACTTC